What follows is one T cell receptor beta chain and its context. There is no known antigen for this receptor. Base qualities are not at hand, and no much larger clone is one base apart. This sample was taken from a study of T-cell memory formation after mild COVID-19 (dated by TCRdb to the early 2020s). Turning to the overall study: TCR sequence clusters from the two donors were found to be largely donor specific. In two donors, T-cell clones that expanded and contracted after mild COVID-19 were tracked by sequencing TCRalpha and TCRbeta repertoires over time. The cohort was made up of two young adult volunteers, one female and one male, who were previously healthy.

The paper as a whole reports these results and caveats: The detection of some responding clones in pre-infection memory suggests that pre-existing cross-reactive memory T cells joined the SARS-CoV-2 response. Contracting CD4+ clones appeared mostly in the CM and EM memory subsets, whereas CD8+ clones were enriched in EMRA. The study covered only two mild cases, and larger cohorts including severe cases with pre-infection samples were considered necessary. From day 15 to 85, contracting clones showed balanced CD4/CD8 phenotypes, whereas a second wave of clones that expanded from day 15 to 37 leaned towards CD4+. The second-wave clones that peaked on day 37 were not confirmed to be SARS-CoV-2 specific.

PBMCs were isolated by Ficoll-Paque density gradient centrifugation. The sequencing machine was an Illumina NovaSeq 6000. cDNA libraries for TCRalpha and TCRbeta were prepared by 5'RACE using constant-segment primers, with sample barcodes and unique molecular identifiers added. Trizol reagent was used to extract RNA from every sample. Amplification of the libraries took two PCR steps, and the second step added a second sample barcode plus Illumina TruSeq adapters. Sequencing of libraries was performed on an Illumina NovaSeq with 2 x 150 bp paired-end reads. Turning to the authors' computational methods: The reads were demultiplexed and collapsed into UMI-guided consensus sequences using migec v1.2.7. With mixcr v2.1.11, UMI consensuses were aligned to TRA and TRB V and J templates and assembled into clonotypes. A clonotype was counted as expanded or contracted only when both edgeR and NoisET called the clonotype significant, with the noise models trained on biological replicates. For edgeR calls, a false discovery rate-adjusted p below 0.01 and a log2 fold-change threshold of 1 were applied. As an exploratory analysis of dynamics, max-normalized trajectories of the 1000 most abundant clonotypes were examined by PCA with hierarchical clustering. The CD4 or CD8 phenotype of responding clones was assigned using the separately sequenced CD4+ and CD8+ repertoires. The public reads were quality trimmed at Q25 with fastp and then assembled into clones with MiXCR by TCRdb, keeping productive beta chains. Each CDR3 protein gets just one entry, which takes the most common genes and DNA from the rows behind it. V and J calls and clone size were set by TCRdb, not the authors. This sample gives some 300,000 distinct CDR3 sequences in total; approximately 19% of them show up just once. The top ten clonotypes cover 20% to 25% of the sample.

The CDR3 holds 13 amino acids from the cysteine to the phenylalanine. Just the 39-base CDR3 DNA is kept, in frame starting at base 1. The germline V and J ends show losses of 4 bases and 14 bases respectively, and no gene match explains 9 bases of the junction. The CDR1 and CDR2 encoded by the germline V gene are MDHEN and SYDVKM. The source is a man between 18 and 29 years old who had mild COVID-19 (a few samples of this study predate the infection). The sample titles of this study are shuffled in the database, so cell type and time point are left out; the donor was told from shared clones. The chain uses TRBV28 and TRBJ2-1; 9 middle bases align to TRBD1. The sequencing sample was made of PBMCs or a T cell subset sorted from them (not recorded which). The CDR3 amino acid sequence is: CASSWGQGFRKFF. The DNA reads as follows: TGTGCCAGCAGTTGGGGACAGGGTTTTCGGAAGTTCTTC.